This T cell receptor beta chain was obtained from a study of CD8 T cells in Susac syndrome. Reverse transcription of about 0.5 to 1 ug RNA used random hexamers. TCRdb itself ran the immunoSEQ multiplex PCR reads through MiXCR, one entry per CDR3 protein. The data contain under 95,000 distinct CDR3 sequences, roughly 94% of them singletons. Looked up from germline, CDR1 is SGHRS and CDR2 is YFSETQ. The CDR3 is 13 residues long. The trim removed 4 bases at V and 0 bases at J, leaving 1 base unmatched. The sequencing sample was made of CD4+ T cells from PBMCs. The V gene is TRBV5-1, the J gene TRBJ2-7, with 7 bases lining up with TRBD2. The TCR originated in a human donor with Susac syndrome. The CDR3 spells CASSREVSYEQYF. DNA of the CDR3: TGCGCCAGCAGCCGGGAGGTCTCCTACGAGCAGTACTTC.